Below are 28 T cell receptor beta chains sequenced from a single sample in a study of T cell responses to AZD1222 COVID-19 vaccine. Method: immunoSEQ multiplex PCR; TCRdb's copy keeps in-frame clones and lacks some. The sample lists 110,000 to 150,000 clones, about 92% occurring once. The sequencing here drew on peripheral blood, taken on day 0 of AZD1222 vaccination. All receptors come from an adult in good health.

CDR3 nucleotide sequence: TGTGCCAGCAGTGAAGAGGGGGGTAGCTCCTACGAGCAGTACTTC. Translating gives CASSEEGGSSYEQYF. The chain links TRBV6-1 to TRBJ2-7; tentatively, D is TRBD1 or TRBD2 (6 bases each). V gave up 1 base and J gave up 0 bases, with 10 bases separating them. Per germline, CDR1 MNHNS and CDR2 SASEGT. The CDR3 loop spans 15 amino acids.

CDR3 sequence (DNA): TGTGCCAGTAGTACACACGGACAGGGGGTCGCCTACGAGCAGTACTTC. Its translation: CASSTHGQGVAYEQYF. The rearrangement links TRBV19 to TRBJ2-7; 10 bases line up with TRBD1. J gave up 2 bases and V 4 bases, and 8 bases lay outside the gene matches. Germline V gene lookup returns CDR1 LNHDA and CDR2 SQIVND (reference sequence). CDR3 length: 16 residues.

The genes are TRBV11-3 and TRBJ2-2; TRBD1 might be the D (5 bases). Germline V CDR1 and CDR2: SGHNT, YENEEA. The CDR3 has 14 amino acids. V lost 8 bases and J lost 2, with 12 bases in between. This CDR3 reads CASSQGGNTGELFF. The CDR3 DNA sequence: TGTGCCAGCTCCCAGGGCGGTAACACCGGGGAGCTGTTTTTT.

Here the CDR3 DNA reads TGTGCCAGCTCAGTCAATAACTATGGCTACACCTTC. Translating it yields CASSVNNYGYTF. The chain is built from TRBV2 and TRBJ1-2; unclear D gene. Trimming shortened V by 8 bases and J by 1 base, and 8 bases separated the two germline ends. The CDR3 totals 12 residues. CDR1 and CDR2 from the germline V gene are SNHLY and FYNNEI.

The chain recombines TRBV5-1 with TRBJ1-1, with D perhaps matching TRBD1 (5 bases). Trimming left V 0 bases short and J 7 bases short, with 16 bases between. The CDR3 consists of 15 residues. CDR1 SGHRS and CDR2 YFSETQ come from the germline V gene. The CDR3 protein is CASSLAPGRAFEAFF. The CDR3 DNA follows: TGCGCCAGCAGCTTGGCTCCAGGGAGGGCTTTTGAAGCTTTCTTT.

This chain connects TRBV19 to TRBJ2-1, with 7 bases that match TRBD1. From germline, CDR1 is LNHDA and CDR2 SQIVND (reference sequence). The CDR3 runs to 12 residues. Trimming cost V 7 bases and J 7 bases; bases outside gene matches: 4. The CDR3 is CASKGQWNEQFF. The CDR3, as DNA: TGTGCCAGTAAGGGACAGTGGAATGAGCAGTTCTTC.

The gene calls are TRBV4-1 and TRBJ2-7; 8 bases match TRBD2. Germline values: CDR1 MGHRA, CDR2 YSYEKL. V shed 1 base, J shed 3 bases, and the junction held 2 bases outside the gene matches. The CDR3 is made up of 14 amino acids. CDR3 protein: CASSQGLANYEQYF. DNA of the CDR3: TGCGCCAGCAGCCAAGGACTAGCGAACTACGAGCAGTACTTC.

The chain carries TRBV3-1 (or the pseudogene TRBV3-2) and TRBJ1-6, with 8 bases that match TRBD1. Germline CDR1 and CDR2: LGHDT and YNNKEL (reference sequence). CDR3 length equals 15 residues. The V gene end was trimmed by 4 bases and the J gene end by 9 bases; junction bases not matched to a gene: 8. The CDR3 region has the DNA TGTGCCAGCAGCCCAGGACAGGGTTTGGGTTCACCCCTCCACTTT. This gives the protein CASSPGQGLGSPLHF.

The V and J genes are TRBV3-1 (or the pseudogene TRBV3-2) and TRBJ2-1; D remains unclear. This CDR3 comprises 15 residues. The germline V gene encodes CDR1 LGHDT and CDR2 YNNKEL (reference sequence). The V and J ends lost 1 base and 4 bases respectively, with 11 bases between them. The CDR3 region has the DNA TGTGCCAGCAGCCAAGGAAGTGGCCGTTACAATGAGCAGTTCTTC. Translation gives CASSQGSGRYNEQFF.

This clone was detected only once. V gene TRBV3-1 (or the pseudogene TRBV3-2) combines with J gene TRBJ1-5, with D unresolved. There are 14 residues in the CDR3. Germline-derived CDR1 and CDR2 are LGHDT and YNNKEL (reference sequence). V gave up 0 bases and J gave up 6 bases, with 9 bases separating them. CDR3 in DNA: TGTGCCAGCAGCCAAGAATCCGGGTTTCAGCCCCAGCATTTT. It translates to CASSQESGFQPQHF.

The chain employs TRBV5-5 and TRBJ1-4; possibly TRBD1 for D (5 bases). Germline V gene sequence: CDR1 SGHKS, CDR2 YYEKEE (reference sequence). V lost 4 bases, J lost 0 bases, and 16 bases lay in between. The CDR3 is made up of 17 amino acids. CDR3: CASSMGPPGATNEKLFF. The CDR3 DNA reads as TGTGCCAGCAGCATGGGACCTCCGGGGGCAACTAATGAAAAACTGTTTTTT.

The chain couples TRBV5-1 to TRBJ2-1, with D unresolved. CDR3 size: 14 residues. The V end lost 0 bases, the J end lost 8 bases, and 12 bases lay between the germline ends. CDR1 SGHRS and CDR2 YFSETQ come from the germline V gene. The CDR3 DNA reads TGCGCCAGCAGCTTGGACGAAGGATACTATGAGCAGTTCTTC. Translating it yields CASSLDEGYYEQFF.

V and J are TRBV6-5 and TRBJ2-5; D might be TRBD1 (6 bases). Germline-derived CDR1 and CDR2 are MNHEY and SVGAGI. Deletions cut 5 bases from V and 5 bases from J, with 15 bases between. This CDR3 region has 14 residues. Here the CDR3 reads CASSPITGSETQYF. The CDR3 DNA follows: TGTGCCAGCAGTCCAATTACAGGGAGCGAGACCCAGTACTTC.

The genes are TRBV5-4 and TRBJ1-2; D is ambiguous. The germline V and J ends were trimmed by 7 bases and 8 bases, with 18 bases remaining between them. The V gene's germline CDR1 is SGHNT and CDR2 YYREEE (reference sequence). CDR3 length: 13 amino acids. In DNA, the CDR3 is TGTGCCAGCGGAAGGGTCTTCTCTGGAGGCTACACCTTC. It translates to CASGRVFSGGYTF. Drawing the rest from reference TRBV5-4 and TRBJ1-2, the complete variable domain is ETGVTQSPTHLIKTRGQQVTLRCSSQSGHNTVSWYQQALGQGPQFIFQYYREEENGRGNFPPRFSGLQFPNYSSELNVNALELDDSALYLCASGRVFSGGYTFGSGTRLTVV.

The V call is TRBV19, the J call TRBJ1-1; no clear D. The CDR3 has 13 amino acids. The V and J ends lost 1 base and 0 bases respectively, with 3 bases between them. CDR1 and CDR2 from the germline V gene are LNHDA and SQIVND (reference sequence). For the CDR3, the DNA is TGTGCCAGTAGTATAGGCGTGAACACTGAAGCTTTCTTT. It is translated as CASSIGVNTEAFF.

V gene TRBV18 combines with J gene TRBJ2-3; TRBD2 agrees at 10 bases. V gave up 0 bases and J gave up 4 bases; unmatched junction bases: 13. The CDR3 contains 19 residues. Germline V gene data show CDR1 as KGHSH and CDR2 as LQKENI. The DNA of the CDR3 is TGTGCCAGCTCACCACCCGCTAGCGGGGGCCCCGGTGGGGCAGATACGCAGTATTTT. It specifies CASSPPASGGPGGADTQYF.

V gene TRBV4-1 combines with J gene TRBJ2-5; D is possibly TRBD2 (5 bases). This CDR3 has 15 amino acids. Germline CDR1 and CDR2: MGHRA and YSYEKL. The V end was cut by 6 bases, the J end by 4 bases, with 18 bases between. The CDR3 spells CASRLYPRAGETQYF. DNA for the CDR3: TGCGCCAGCAGGCTGTATCCCCGGGCGGGAGAGACCCAGTACTTC.

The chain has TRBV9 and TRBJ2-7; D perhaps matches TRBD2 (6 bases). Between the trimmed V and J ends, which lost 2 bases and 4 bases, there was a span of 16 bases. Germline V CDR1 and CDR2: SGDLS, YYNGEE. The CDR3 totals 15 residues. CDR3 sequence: CASSVGGEVGYEQYF. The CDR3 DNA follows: TGTGCCAGCAGCGTCGGGGGAGAGGTAGGGTACGAGCAGTACTTC.

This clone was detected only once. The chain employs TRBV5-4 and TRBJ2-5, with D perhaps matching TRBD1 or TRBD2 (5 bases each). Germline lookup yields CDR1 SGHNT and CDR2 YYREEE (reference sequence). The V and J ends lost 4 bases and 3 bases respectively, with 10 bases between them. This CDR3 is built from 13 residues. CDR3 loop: CASSDGTEETQYF. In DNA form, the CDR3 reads TGTGCCAGCAGCGATGGGACGGAAGAGACCCAGTACTTC.

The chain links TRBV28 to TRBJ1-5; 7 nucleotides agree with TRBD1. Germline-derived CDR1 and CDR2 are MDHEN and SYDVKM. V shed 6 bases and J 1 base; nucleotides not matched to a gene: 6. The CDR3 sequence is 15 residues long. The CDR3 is CASSRGGESNQPQHF. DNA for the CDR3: TGTGCCAGCAGCAGGGGGGGCGAGAGCAATCAGCCCCAGCATTTT.

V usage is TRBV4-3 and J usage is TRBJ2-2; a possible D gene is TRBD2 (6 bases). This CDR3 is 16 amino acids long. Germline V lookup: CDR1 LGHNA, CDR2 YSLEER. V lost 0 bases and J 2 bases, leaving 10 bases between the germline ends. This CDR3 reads CASSQDPTSNTGELFF. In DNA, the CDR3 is TGCGCCAGCAGCCAAGATCCGACTAGTAACACCGGGGAGCTGTTTTTT.

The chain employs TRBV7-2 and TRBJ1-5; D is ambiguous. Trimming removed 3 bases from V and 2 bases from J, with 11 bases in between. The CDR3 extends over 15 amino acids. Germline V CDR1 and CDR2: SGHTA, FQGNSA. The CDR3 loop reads CASSFVGVGNQPQHF. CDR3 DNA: TGTGCCAGCAGCTTCGTGGGAGTGGGCAATCAGCCCCAGCATTTT. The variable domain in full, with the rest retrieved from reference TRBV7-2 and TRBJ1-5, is GAGVSQSPSNKVTEKGKDVELRCDPISGHTALYWYRQSLGQGLEFLIYFQGNSAPDKSGLPSDRFSAERTGGSVSTLTIQRTQQEDSAVYLCASSFVGVGNQPQHFGDGTRLSIL.

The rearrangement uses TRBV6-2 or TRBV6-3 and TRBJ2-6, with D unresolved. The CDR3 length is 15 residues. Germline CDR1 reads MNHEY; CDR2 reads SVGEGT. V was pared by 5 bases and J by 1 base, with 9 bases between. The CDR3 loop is CASSVDPSGANVLTF. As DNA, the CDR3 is TGTGCCAGCAGTGTGGACCCGTCTGGGGCCAACGTCCTGACTTTC.

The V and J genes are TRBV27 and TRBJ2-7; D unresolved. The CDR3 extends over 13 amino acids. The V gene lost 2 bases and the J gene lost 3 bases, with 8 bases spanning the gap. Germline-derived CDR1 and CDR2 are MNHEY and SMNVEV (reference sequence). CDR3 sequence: CASSLTPFYEQYF. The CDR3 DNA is TGTGCCAGCAGTTTAACGCCGTTCTACGAGCAGTACTTC.

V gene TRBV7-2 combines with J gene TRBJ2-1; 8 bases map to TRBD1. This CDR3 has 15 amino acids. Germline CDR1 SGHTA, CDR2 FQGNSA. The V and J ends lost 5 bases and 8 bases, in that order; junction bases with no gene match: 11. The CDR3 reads CASSPGAGGKDEQFF. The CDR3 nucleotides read TGTGCCAGCAGCCCGGGGGCAGGGGGCAAGGATGAGCAGTTCTTC.

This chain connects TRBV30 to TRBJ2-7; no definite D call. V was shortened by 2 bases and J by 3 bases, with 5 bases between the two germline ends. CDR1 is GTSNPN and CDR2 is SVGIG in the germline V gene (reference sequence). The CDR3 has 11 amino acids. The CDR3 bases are TGTGCCTGGAGTCAGCTCTACGAGCAGTACTTC. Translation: CAWSQLYEQYF. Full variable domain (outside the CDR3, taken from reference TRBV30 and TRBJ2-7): SQTIHQWPATLVQPVGSPLSLECTVEGTSNPNLYWYRQAAGRGLQLLFYSVGIGQISSEVPQNLSASRPQDRQFILSSKKLLLSDSGFYLCAWSQLYEQYFGPGTRLTVT.

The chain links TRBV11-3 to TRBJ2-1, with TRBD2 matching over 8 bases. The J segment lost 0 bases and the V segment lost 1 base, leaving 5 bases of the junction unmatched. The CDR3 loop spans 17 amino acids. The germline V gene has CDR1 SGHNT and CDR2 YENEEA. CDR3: CASSLVAGTSSYNEQFF. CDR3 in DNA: TGTGCCAGCAGCTTAGTTGCAGGGACTAGCTCCTACAATGAGCAGTTCTTC.

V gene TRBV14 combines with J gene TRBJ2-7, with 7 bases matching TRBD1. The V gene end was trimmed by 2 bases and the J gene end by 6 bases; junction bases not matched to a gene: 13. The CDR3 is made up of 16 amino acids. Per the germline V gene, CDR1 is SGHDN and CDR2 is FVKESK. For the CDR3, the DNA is TGTGCCAGCAGCCAAAAACCGGGACAGCCAGTCCTCGAGCAGTACTTC. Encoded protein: CASSQKPGQPVLEQYF.